The 20 T cell receptor beta chains below were found in one sample sequenced in a study of blood T cells in healthy people across ages. Combining a sample-barcoded 5' primer with a J-beta primer mix, a second PCR ran for about 6 to 12 cycles. TCRdb itself ran the 5' RACE reads through MiXCR, one entry per CDR3 protein. This table holds 1,100,000 or so distinct CDR3 sequences, under 55% found once. Material for sequencing was blood. Receptors originate from an older woman in good health.

V and J are TRBV18 and TRBJ1-2; possibly TRBD1 for D (6 bases). This CDR3 is built from 13 residues. Trimming removed 3 bases at V and 5 bases at J, with 10 bases between. CDR1 is KGHSH, CDR2 LQKENI, per germline. CDR3 DNA sequence: TGTGCCAGCTCACCTACAGGGAAATATGGCTACACCTTC. This encodes CASSPTGKYGYTF.

The chain links TRBV11-2 to TRBJ2-3, with 7 bases lining up with TRBD2. Germline lookup yields CDR1 SGHAT and CDR2 FQNNGV. This CDR3 is built from 17 residues. J gave up 2 bases and V 5 bases, and 13 bases lay outside the gene matches. CDR3 coding DNA: TGTGCCAGCAGCCCCAGACGGGACTACCCGATCACAGATACGCAGTATTTT. As protein: CASSPRRDYPITDTQYF.

This chain joins TRBV5-6 and TRBJ2-3; D might be TRBD2 (6 bases). The CDR3 contains 15 residues. From germline, CDR1 is SGHDT and CDR2 YYEEEE. V lost 6 bases to trimming and J lost 0 bases, with 14 bases between them. The chain's CDR3 is CASTGSRASTDTQYF. The CDR3 bases are TGTGCCAGCACCGGGAGCAGGGCGAGCACAGATACGCAGTATTTT.

The chain couples TRBV29-1 to TRBJ2-1, with TRBD2 identical over 11 bases. The CDR3 has 13 residues. From germline, CDR1 is SQVTM and CDR2 ANQGSEA. The CDR3 coding sequence is TGCAGTGTAAATAGCGGGGGGGTGAATGAGCAGTTCTTC. Its translation: CSVNSGGVNEQFF.

This clonotype occurred a few times. This chain joins TRBV12-3 or TRBV12-4 and TRBJ2-1, with 7 bases identical to TRBD2. The J segment lost 7 bases and the V segment lost 5 bases, leaving 11 bases of the junction unmatched. The CDR3 consists of 15 residues. The CDR3, as DNA: TGTGCCAGCAGTCCAACAGGACTAGGGAGGAATGAGCAGTTCTTC. Residues: CASSPTGLGRNEQFF.

This clonotype was counted a few times. V usage is TRBV25-1 and J usage is TRBJ2-1; 7 nucleotides line up with TRBD2. Germline V gene lookup returns CDR1 MGHDK and CDR2 SYGVNS. This CDR3 is 15 amino acids long. The J segment lost 4 bases and the V segment lost 4 bases, leaving 7 bases of the junction unmatched. The CDR3 DNA reads TGTGCCAGCAGTGGCGGGGGAGGCAGGTACAATGAGCAGTTCTTC. Protein: CASSGGGGRYNEQFF.

The chain employs TRBV4-1 and TRBJ2-4, with 8 bases identical to TRBD2. The DNA matches TRBJ2-7 better at its end, which makes the J call doubtful. The CDR3 extends over 16 amino acids. CDR1 and CDR2 (germline): MGHRA, YSYEKL. This chain's CDR3 is CASSQPSTGGPSEQYF. CDR3 DNA: TGCGCCAGCAGCCAACCGTCGACGGGAGGGCCTTCCGAGCAGTACTTC.

The sample holds one count of this clonotype. This chain joins TRBV20-1 and TRBJ2-3; TRBD2 matches at 9 bases. J lost 10 bases, V lost 1 base, and 27 bases had no gene match. This CDR3 is 20 amino acids long. CDR1 and CDR2 (germline): DFQATT, SNEGSKA (reference sequence). CDR3 bases: TGCAGTGCTAGAGCGGACCGAGGGCTAGCGGGATTTACCCTAATAGAGGCGCAGTATTTT. Translating gives CSARADRGLAGFTLIEAQYF.

The CDR3 sequence: CSVDEGPRYNEQFF. The CDR3 DNA sequence: TGCAGCGTTGACGAGGGGCCACGCTACAATGAGCAGTTCTTC. The genes are TRBV29-1 and TRBJ2-1; possibly TRBD1 or TRBD2 for D (5 bases each). Germline V CDR1 and CDR2: SQVTM, ANQGSEA. Trimming left V 3 bases short and J 3 bases short, with 12 bases between. The CDR3 sequence is 14 residues long.

A few counts support this clonotype. The J gene is TRBJ2-3, the V gene TRBV29-1; D is possibly TRBD1 or TRBD2 (5 bases each). The CDR3 runs to 13 residues. The germline V and J ends were trimmed by 8 bases and 1 base, with 13 bases remaining between them. Germline loops: CDR1 SQVTM, CDR2 ANQGSEA. The CDR3, as DNA: TGCAGCCCACCCGGGGCCCGCACAGATACGCAGTATTTT. Translated: CSPPGARTDTQYF.

This clonotype was seen only once. The J gene is TRBJ2-7, the V gene TRBV3-1, with D perhaps TRBD1 or TRBD2 (6 bases each). The CDR3 spans 13 residues. Germline CDR1 LGHDT, CDR2 YNNKEL (reference sequence). V lost 8 bases, J lost 2 bases, and 13 bases lay in between. CDR3 sequence (DNA): TGTGCCAGCCGCGGGAACAGGGCCTACGAGCAGTACTTC. Translation gives CASRGNRAYEQYF.

The chain joins TRBV7-9 to TRBJ2-6; D ambiguous. This CDR3 is 15 amino acids long. The V end was cut by 3 bases, the J end by 0 bases, with 6 bases between. The V gene's germline CDR1 is SEHNR and CDR2 FQNEAQ (reference sequence). Written as DNA, the CDR3 is TGTGCCAGCAGCTTGATTGGCTCTGGGGCCAACGTCCTGACTTTC. Residues: CASSLIGSGANVLTF.

The genes are TRBV20-1 and TRBJ2-4; 10 bases fit TRBD2. The DNA end lines up better with TRBJ2-5; the J call may be wrong. Germline V gives CDR1 DFQATT, CDR2 SNEGSKA (reference sequence). The length of the CDR3 is 19 residues. DNA for the CDR3: TGCAGTGCTAGAGAGACGGAGCGGGAGGGCCCCTTCATTTTGGAGACCCAGTACTTC. Translating it yields CSARETEREGPFILETQYF.

The table lists this clonotype with a few counts. The chain joins TRBV6-6 to TRBJ2-3; no reliable D call. Germline V gene sequence: CDR1 MNHNY, CDR2 SVGAGI (reference sequence). The length of the CDR3 is 12 residues. Trimming removed 0 bases from V and 4 bases from J, with 2 bases in between. In nucleotides, the CDR3 is TGTGCCAGCAGTTACTCTTCAGATACGCAGTATTTT. Translating it yields CASSYSSDTQYF.

The rearrangement links TRBV12-3 or TRBV12-4 to TRBJ2-4; D is unclear. The DNA end lines up better with TRBJ2-5; the J call may be wrong. The CDR3 is made up of 14 amino acids. This chain's CDR3 is CASSSAGQKETQYF. Here the CDR3 DNA reads TGTGCCAGCAGTTCCGCTGGGCAGAAAGAGACCCAGTACTTC.

In its sample, this clonotype was seen a few times. CDR3 nucleotide sequence: TGCGCCAGCAGCTTGGCCCGACTAGCGGGAGGGCTTAATGAGCAGTTCTTC. Its translation is CASSLARLAGGLNEQFF. The chain links TRBV5-1 to TRBJ2-1; the match to TRBD2 covers 14 bases. With 0 bases clipped from V and 7 bases from J, the junction kept 6 bases outside the gene matches. The germline V gene has CDR1 SGHRS and CDR2 YFSETQ. The CDR3 totals 17 residues.

The genes are TRBV12-3 or TRBV12-4 and TRBJ1-5; 8 bases fit TRBD1. The trim removed 6 bases at V and 12 bases at J, leaving 4 bases unmatched. The CDR3 extends over 11 amino acids. The CDR3 spells CASSPGQGQHF. CDR3 DNA sequence: TGTGCCAGCAGCCCTGGACAGGGCCAGCATTTT.

This chain joins TRBV15 and TRBJ2-5, with 7 bases matching TRBD2. The junction had 18 bases not matched to a gene; V was cut back by 3 bases and J by 5 bases. There are 18 residues in the CDR3. CDR1 and CDR2 (germline): LNHNV, YYDKDF (reference sequence). CDR3 sequence (DNA): TGTGCCACCAGCAGCTTGTCGAGTGGGACGGGAGGCCCGGAGACCCAGTACTTC. It codes for CATSSLSSGTGGPETQYF.

This clonotype was observed a handful of times. The chain couples TRBV29-1 to TRBJ2-7; possibly TRBD1 for D (7 bases). CDR1 is SQVTM, CDR2 ANQGSEA, per germline. The V end was cut by 5 bases, the J end by 3 bases, with 20 bases between. The CDR3 has 15 residues. In DNA, the CDR3 is TGCAGCGTTTTAGGCGGGACAGCGAATTTCTACGAGCAGTACTTC. It encodes CSVLGGTANFYEQYF.

This sequence joins TRBV20-1 and TRBJ2-3; the match to TRBD2 covers 8 bases. The CDR3 covers 17 residues. Looked up from germline, CDR1 is DFQATT and CDR2 is SNEGSKA (reference sequence). With 0 bases clipped from V and 5 bases from J, the junction kept 13 bases outside the gene matches. This chain's CDR3 is CSAREWSSGSFIDTQYF. Written as DNA, the CDR3 is TGCAGTGCTAGAGAGTGGTCGAGCGGGAGTTTTATAGATACGCAGTATTTT.